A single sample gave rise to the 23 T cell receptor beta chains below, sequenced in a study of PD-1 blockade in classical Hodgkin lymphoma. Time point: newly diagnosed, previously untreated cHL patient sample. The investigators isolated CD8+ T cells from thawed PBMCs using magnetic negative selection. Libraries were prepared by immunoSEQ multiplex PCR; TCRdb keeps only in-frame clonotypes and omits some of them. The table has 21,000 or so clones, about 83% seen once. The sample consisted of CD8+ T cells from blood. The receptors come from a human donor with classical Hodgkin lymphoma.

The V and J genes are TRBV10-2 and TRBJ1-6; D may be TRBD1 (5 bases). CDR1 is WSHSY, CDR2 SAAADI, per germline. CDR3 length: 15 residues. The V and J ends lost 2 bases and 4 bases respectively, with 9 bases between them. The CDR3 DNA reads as TGCGCCAGCAGTGAGGGACACATATATAATTCACCCCTCCACTTT. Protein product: CASSEGHIYNSPLHF.

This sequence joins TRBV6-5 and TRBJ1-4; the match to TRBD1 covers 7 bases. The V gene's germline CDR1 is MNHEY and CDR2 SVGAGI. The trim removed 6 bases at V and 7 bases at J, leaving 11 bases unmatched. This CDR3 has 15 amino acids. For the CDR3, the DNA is TGTGCCAGCAGAGCTACAGGGGAGCGAGGTGAAAAACTGTTTTTT. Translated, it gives CASRATGERGEKLFF.

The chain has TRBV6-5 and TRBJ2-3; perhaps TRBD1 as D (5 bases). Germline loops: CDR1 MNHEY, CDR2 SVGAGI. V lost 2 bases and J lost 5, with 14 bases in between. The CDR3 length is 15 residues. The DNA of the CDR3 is TGTGCCAGCAGTTACGTGGGCAGGGAACAAGATACGCAGTATTTT. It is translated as CASSYVGREQDTQYF.

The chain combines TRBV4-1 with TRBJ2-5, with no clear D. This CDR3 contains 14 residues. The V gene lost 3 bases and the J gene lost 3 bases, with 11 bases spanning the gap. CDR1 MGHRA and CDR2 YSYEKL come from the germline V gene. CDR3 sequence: CASSQYLGKETQYF. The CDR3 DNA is TGCGCCAGCAGCCAGTATCTAGGGAAAGAGACCCAGTACTTC.

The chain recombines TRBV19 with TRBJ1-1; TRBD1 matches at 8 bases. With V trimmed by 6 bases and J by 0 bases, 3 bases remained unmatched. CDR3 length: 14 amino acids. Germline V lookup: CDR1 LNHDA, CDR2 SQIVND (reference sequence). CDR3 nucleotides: TGTGCCAGTAGAAGGACAGGGATGAACACTGAAGCTTTCTTT. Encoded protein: CASRRTGMNTEAFF.

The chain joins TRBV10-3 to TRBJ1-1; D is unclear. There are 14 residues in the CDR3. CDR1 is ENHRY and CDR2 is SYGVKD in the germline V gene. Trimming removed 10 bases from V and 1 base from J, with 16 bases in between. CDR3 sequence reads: CATTPPGTNTEAFF. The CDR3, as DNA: TGTGCCACTACTCCCCCGGGTACGAACACTGAAGCTTTCTTT.

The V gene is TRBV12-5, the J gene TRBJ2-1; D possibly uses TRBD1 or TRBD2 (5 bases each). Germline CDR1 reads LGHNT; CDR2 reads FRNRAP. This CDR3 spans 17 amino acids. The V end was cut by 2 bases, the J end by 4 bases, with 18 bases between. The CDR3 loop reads CASGLRLWTGAYNEQFF. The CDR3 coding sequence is TGTGCTAGTGGTTTGCGGCTCTGGACCGGGGCGTACAATGAGCAGTTCTTC.

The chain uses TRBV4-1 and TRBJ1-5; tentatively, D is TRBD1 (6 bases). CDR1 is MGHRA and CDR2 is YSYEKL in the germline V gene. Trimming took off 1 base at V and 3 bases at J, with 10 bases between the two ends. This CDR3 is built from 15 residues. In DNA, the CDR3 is TGCGCCAGCAGCCAAGGCAGGGGAAACAATCAGCCCCAGCATTTT. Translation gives CASSQGRGNNQPQHF.

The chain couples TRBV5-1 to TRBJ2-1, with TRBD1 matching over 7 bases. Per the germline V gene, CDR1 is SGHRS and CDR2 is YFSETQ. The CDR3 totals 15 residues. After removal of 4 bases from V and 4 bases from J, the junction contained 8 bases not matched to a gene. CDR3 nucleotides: TGCGCCAGCAGCCCCTCGGGACAGCAATACAATGAGCAGTTCTTC. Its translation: CASSPSGQQYNEQFF. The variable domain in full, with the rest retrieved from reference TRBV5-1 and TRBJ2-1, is KAGVTQTPRYLIKTRGQQVTLSCSPISGHRSVSWYQQTPGQGLQFLFEYFSETQRNKGNFPGRFSGRQFSNSRSEMNVSTLELGDSALYLCASSPSGQQYNEQFFGPGTRLTVL.

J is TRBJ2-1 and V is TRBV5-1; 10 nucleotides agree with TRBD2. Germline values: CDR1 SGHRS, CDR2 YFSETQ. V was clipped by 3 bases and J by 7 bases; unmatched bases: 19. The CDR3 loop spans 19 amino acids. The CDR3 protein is CASSSPSSGSLTSGNEQFF. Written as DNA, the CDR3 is TGCGCCAGCAGCTCCCCTTCTAGCGGGAGTCTAACTAGTGGTAATGAGCAGTTCTTC.

The CDR3 sequence is CAWRGGRGPRGEQYF. The CDR3 nucleotides read TGTGCCTGGAGGGGGGGGAGGGGGCCCCGGGGAGAGCAGTACTTC. The rearrangement joins TRBV30 to TRBJ2-7; D may correspond to TRBD1 or TRBD2 (7 bases each). CDR3 length: 15 residues. The V end was cut by 3 bases, the J end by 7 bases, with 22 bases between. The germline V gene encodes CDR1 GTSNPN and CDR2 SVGIG (reference sequence).

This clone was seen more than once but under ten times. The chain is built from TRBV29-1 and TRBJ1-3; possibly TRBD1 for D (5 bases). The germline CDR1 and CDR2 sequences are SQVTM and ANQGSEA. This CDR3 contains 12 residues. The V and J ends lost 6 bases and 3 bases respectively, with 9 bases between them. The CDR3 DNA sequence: TGCAGCGTGACAGTCCTTGGAAACACCATATATTTT. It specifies CSVTVLGNTIYF.

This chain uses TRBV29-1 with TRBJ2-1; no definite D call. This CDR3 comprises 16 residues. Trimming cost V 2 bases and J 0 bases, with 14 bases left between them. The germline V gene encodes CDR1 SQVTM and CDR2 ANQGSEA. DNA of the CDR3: TGCAGCGTTGAAAGTTCTTTCCTCGGCTCCTACAATGAGCAGTTCTTC. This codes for CSVESSFLGSYNEQFF.

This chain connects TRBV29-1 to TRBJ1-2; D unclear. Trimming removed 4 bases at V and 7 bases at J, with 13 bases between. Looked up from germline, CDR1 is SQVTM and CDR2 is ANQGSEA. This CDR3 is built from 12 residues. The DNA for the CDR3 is TGCAGCGTTGGGGATGGGTCAGCTGGCTACACCTTC. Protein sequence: CSVGDGSAGYTF.

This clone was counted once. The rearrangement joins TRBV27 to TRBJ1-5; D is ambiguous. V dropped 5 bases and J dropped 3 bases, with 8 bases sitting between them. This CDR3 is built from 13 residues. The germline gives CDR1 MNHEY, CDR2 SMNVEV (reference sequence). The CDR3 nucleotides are TGTGCCAGCAGTGGACGGGACAATCAGCCCCAGCATTTT. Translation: CASSGRDNQPQHF.

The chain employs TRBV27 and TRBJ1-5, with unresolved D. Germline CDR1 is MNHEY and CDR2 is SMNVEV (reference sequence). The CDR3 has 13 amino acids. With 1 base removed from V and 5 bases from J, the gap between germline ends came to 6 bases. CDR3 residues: CASSLFYDQPQHF. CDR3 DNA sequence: TGTGCCAGCAGTTTATTTTACGATCAGCCCCAGCATTTT.

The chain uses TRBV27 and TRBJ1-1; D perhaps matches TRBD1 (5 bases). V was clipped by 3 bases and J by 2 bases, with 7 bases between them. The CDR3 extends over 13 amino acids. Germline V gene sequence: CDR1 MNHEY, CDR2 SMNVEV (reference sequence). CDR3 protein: CASSFGGNTEAFF. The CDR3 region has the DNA TGTGCCAGCAGTTTTGGGGGTAACACTGAAGCTTTCTTT.

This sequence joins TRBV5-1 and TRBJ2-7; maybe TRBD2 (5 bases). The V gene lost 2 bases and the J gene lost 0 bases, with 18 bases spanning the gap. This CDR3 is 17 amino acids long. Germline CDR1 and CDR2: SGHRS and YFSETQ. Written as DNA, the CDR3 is TGCGCCAGCAGCTTTTATCGGGATTATTATCTCTCCTACGAGCAGTACTTC. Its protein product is CASSFYRDYYLSYEQYF.

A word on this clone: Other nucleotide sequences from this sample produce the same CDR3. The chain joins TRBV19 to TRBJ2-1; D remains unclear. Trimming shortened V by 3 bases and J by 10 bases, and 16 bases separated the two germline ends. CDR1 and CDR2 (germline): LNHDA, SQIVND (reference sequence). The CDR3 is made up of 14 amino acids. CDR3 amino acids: CASSMGWALGEQFF. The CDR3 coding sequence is TGTGCCAGTAGTATGGGATGGGCCCTAGGCGAGCAGTTCTTC.

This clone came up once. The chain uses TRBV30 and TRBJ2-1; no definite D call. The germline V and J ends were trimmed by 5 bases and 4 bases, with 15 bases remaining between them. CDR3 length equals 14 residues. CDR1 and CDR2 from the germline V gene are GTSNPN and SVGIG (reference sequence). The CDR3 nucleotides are TGTGCCTGGGGGTTAGGCTCTAGGTACAATGAGCAGTTCTTC. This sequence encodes CAWGLGSRYNEQFF.

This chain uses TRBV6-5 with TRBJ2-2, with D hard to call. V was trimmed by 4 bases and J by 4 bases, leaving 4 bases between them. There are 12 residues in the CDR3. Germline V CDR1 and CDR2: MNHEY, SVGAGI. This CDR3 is CASSFITGELFF. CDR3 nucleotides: TGTGCCAGCAGTTTTATCACCGGGGAGCTGTTTTTT.

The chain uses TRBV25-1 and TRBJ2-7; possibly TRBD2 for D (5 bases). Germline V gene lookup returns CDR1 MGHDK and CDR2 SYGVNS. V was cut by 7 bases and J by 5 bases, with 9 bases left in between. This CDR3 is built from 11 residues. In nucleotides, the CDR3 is TGTGCCAGCATAGTCGGGAACGAGCAGTACTTC. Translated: CASIVGNEQYF.

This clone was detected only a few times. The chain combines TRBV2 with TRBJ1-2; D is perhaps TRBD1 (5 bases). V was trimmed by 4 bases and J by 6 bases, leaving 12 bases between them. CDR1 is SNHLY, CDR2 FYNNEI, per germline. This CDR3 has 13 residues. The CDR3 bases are TGTGCCAGCAGTGTTAGGCAGGGCGATGGCTACACCTTC. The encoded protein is CASSVRQGDGYTF.